The clone carrying this T cell receptor (beta chain) was seen more than once but under ten times. The antigen is undetermined. Germline CDR1 MDHEN, CDR2 SYDVKM. V was pared by 7 bases and J by 0 bases, with 13 bases between. This CDR3 contains 15 residues. This record comes from a study of T cell repertoires in cytomegalovirus infection. For the study at large: HLA-B-restricted CMV epitopes that are well studied, plus recently identified HLA-C-restricted ones, were used by the study. Public TCR beta signatures indicated both CMV infection and matching HLA type.

A single record per CDR3 protein comes from TCRdb applying MiXCR to the reads. The data contain under 450,000 distinct CDR3 sequences, about 35% of them singletons. The source material was cultured PBMCs, sampled from culture after CMV antigen stimulation. The source is a human donor in good health (CMV status not recorded). Some clones in this sample may be carry-over from other donors' samples. The chain recombines TRBV28 with TRBJ1-3; D is perhaps TRBD1 (6 bases). The CDR3, as DNA: TGTGCCAGCAAGGGGGGGGTGAGCTCTGGAAACACCATATATTTT. Protein product: CASKGGVSSGNTIYF.